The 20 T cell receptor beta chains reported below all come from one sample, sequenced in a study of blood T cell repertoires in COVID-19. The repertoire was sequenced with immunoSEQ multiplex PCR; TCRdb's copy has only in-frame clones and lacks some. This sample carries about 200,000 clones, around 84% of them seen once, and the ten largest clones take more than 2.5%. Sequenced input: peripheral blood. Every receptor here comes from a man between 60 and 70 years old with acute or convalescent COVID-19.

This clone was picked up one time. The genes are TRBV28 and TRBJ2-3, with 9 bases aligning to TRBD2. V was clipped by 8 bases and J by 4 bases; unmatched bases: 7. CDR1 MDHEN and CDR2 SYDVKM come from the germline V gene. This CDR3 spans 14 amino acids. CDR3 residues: CASGAGGDPDTQYF. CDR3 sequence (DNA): TGTGCCAGCGGAGCGGGGGGCGACCCAGATACGCAGTATTTT.

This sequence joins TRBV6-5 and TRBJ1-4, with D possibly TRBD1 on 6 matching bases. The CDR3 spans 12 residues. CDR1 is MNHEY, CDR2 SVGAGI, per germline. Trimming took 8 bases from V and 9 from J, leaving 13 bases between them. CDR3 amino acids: CASRDILKKLFF. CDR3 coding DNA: TGTGCCAGCCGGGACATCCTTAAAAAACTGTTTTTT.

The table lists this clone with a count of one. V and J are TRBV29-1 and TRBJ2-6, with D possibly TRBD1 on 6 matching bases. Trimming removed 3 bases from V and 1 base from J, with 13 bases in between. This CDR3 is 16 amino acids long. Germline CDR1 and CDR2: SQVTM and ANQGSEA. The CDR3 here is CSVDAGVGSGANVLTF. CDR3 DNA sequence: TGCAGCGTTGATGCAGGGGTAGGGTCTGGGGCCAACGTCCTGACTTTC.

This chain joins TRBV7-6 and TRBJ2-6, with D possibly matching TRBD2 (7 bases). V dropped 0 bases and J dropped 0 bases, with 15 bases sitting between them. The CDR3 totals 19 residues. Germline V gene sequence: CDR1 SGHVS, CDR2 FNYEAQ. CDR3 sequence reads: CASSLAPPGGVSGANVLTF. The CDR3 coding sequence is TGTGCCAGCAGCTTAGCCCCCCCGGGGGGCGTCTCTGGGGCCAACGTCCTGACTTTC.

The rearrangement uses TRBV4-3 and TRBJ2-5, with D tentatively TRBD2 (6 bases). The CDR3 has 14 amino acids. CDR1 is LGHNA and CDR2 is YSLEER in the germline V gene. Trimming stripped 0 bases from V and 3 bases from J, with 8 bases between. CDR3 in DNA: TGCGCCAGCAGCCAAGAGTCGGGGGAAGAGACCCAGTACTTC. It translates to CASSQESGEETQYF.

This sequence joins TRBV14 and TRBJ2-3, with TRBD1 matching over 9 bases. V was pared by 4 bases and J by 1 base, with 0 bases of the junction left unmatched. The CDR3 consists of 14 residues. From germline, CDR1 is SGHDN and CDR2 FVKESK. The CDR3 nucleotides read TGTGCCAGCAGCCGGGACAGGGGCACAGATACGCAGTATTTT. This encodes CASSRDRGTDTQYF.

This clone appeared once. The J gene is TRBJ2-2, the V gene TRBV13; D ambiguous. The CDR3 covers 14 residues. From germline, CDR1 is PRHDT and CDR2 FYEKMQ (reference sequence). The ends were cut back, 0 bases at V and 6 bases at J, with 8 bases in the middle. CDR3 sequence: CASSLGSGAGELFF. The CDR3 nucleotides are TGTGCCAGCAGCTTAGGGTCTGGAGCCGGGGAGCTGTTTTTT.

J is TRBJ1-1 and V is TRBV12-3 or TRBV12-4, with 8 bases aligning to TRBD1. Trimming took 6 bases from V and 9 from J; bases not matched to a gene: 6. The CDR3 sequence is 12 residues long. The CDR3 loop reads CASRSGQGKAFF. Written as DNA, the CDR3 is TGTGCCAGCAGGAGCGGACAGGGAAAAGCTTTCTTT.

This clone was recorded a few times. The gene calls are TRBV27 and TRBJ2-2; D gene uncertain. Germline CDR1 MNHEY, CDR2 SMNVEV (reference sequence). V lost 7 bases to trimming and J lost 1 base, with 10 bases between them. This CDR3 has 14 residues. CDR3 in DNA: TGTGCCAGCATGGCCAGCGTGAACACCGGGGAGCTGTTTTTT. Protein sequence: CASMASVNTGELFF.

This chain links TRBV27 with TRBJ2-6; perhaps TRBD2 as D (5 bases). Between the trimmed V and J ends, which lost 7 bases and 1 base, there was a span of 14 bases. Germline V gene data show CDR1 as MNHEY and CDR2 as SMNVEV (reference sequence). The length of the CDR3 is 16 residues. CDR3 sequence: CASMGDGVSGANVLTF. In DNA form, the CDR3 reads TGTGCCAGCATGGGAGACGGAGTTTCTGGGGCCAACGTCCTGACTTTC.

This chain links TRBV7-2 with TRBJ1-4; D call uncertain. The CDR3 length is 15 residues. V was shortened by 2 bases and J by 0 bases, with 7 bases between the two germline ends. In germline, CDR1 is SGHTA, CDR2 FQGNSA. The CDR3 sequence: CASSLSIATNEKLFF. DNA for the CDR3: TGTGCCAGCAGCTTAAGCATTGCAACTAATGAAAAACTGTTTTTT. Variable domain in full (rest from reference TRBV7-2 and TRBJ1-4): GAGVSQSPSNKVTEKGKDVELRCDPISGHTALYWYRQSLGQGLEFLIYFQGNSAPDKSGLPSDRFSAERTGGSVSTLTIQRTQQEDSAVYLCASSLSIATNEKLFFGSGTQLSVL.

CDR3: CASSLAGGSIGYNEQFF. The CDR3 DNA reads as TGTGCCAGCAGCTTGGCGGGGGGGTCGATCGGGTACAATGAGCAGTTCTTC. The gene calls are TRBV5-4 and TRBJ2-1; TRBD2 agrees at 8 bases. V was clipped by 0 bases and J by 4 bases; unmatched bases: 9. The CDR3 runs to 17 residues. Germline V gene sequence: CDR1 SGHNT, CDR2 YYREEE (reference sequence).

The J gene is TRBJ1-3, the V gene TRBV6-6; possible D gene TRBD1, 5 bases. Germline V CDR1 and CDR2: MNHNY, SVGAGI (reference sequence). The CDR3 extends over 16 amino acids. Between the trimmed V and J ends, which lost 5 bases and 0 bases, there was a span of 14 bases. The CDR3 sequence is CASSRQGSFSGNTIYF. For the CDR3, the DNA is TGTGCCAGCAGTCGCCAGGGTTCCTTCTCTGGAAACACCATATATTTT.

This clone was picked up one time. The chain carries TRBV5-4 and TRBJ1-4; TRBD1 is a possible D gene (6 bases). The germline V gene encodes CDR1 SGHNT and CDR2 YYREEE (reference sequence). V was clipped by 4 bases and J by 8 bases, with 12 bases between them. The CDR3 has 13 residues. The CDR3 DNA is TGTGCCAGCAGCCGGGACCAGGGGGAAAAACTGTTTTTT. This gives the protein CASSRDQGEKLFF. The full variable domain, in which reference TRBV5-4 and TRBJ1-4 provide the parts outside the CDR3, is ETGVTQSPTHLIKTRGQQVTLRCSSQSGHNTVSWYQQALGQGPQFIFQYYREEENGRGNFPPRFSGLQFPNYSSELNVNALELDDSALYLCASSRDQGEKLFFGSGTQLSVL.

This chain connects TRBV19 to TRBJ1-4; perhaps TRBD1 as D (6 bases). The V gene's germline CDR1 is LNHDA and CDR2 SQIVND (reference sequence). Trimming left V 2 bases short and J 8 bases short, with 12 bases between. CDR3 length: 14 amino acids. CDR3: CASSIQGKGEKLFF. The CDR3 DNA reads TGTGCCAGTAGTATACAGGGGAAGGGAGAAAAACTGTTTTTT. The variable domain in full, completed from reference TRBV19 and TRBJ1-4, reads DGGITQSPKYLFRKEGQNVTLSCEQNLNHDAMYWYRQDPGQGLRLIYYSQIVNDFQKGDIAEGYSVSREKKESFPLTVTSAQKNPTAFYLCASSIQGKGEKLFFGSGTQLSVL.

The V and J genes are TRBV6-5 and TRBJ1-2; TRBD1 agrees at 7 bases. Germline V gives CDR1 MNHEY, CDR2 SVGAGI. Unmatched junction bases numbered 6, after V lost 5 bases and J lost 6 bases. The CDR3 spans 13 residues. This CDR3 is CASSRQGGDGYTF. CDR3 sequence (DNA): TGTGCCAGCAGTCGACAGGGAGGCGATGGCTACACCTTC.

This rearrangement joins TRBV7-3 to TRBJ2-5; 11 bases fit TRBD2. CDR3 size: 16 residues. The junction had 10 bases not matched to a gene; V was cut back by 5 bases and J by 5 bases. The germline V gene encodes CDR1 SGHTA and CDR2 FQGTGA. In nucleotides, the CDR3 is TGTGCCAGCAGCCCGTTAGCGGGGGGGCCGCGGGAGACCCAGTACTTC. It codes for CASSPLAGGPRETQYF. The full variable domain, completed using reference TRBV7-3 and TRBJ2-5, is GAGVSQTPSNKVTEKGKYVELRCDPISGHTALYWYRQSLGQGPEFLIYFQGTGAADDSGLPNDRFFAVRPEGSVSTLKIQRTERGDSAVYLCASSPLAGGPRETQYFGPGTRLLVL.

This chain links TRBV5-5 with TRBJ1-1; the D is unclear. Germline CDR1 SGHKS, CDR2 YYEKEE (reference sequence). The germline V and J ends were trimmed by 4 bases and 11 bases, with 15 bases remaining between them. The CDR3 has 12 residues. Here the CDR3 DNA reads TGTGCCAGCAGCGTTGGAGGAGGGCGGGCTTTCTTT. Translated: CASSVGGGRAFF.

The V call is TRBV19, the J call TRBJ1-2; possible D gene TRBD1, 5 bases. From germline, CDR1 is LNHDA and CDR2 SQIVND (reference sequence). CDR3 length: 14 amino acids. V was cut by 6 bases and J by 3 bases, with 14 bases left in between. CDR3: CASRNQGADYGYTF. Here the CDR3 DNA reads TGTGCCAGTAGAAATCAAGGGGCCGACTATGGCTACACCTTC.

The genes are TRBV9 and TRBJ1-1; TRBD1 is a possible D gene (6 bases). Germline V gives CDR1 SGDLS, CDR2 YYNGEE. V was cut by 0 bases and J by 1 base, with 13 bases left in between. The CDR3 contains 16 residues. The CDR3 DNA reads TGTGCCAGCAGCGTAGGGGCAGGGGTCTCGAACACTGAAGCTTTCTTT. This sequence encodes CASSVGAGVSNTEAFF. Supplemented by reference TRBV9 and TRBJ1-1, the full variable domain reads DSGVTQTPKHLITATGQRVTLRCSPRSGDLSVYWYQQSLDQGLQFLIQYYNGEERAKGNILERFSAQQFPDLHSELNLSSLELGDSALYFCASSVGAGVSNTEAFFGQGTRLTVV.